The 15 T cell receptor beta chains in this list originate from one sample, sequenced in a study of blood T cell repertoires in COVID-19 (dated by TCRdb to about 2020). Library method: the immunoSEQ multiplex PCR assay. Entries here come from immuneACCESS through TCRdb and include only in-frame sequences with V and J called. Some clones fail to appear in such tables; in the studies checked, an unresolved V gene covers under half of the shortfall, and the cause of the remainder is unknown. This sample is represented by 160,000 or so clones; about 85% of them were singletons. The ten largest account for approximately 2.3% of the sample. The sequenced material came from peripheral blood. All receptors come from a woman in her 70s with acute or convalescent COVID-19.

V usage is TRBV21-1 and J usage is TRBJ1-2. TRBV21-1 is labeled a pseudogene. This CDR3 region has 14 residues. The CDR3 is CASSKVSRGTGYTF. The CDR3 nucleotides are TGTGCCAGCAGCAAAGTTTCTCGGGGAACAGGCTACACCTTC.

V and J are TRBV29-1 and TRBJ2-1, with TRBD1 identical over 9 bases. The germline gives CDR1 SQVTM, CDR2 ANQGSEA. This CDR3 region has 12 residues. V lost 6 bases, J lost 9 bases, and 6 bases stayed unmatched. CDR3 amino acids: CSVEGQGSEQFF. CDR3 nucleotide sequence: TGCAGCGTCGAGGGACAGGGCTCTGAGCAGTTCTTC.

The chain is built from TRBV7-2 and TRBJ2-1; no reliable D call. Germline lookup yields CDR1 SGHTA and CDR2 FQGNSA. Trimming stripped 5 bases from V and 9 bases from J, with 11 bases between. There are 12 residues in the CDR3. Here the CDR3 reads CASSTRRSEQFF. CDR3 DNA sequence: TGTGCCAGCAGCACCCGTAGGAGTGAGCAGTTCTTC.

V and J are TRBV4-3 and TRBJ2-2, with 9 bases matching TRBD1. Looked up from germline, CDR1 is LGHNA and CDR2 is YSLEER. Trimming at V came to 4 bases and at J to 5 bases, leaving 8 bases not matched to a gene. The CDR3 is 16 amino acids. The CDR3: CASSPSPTGGTGELFF. The CDR3, as DNA: TGCGCCAGCAGCCCATCCCCGACAGGGGGAACCGGGGAGCTGTTTTTT.

This chain joins TRBV2 and TRBJ1-2; TRBD1 matches 7 bases. The CDR3 runs to 16 residues. Trimming took 8 bases from V and 3 from J; bases not matched to a gene: 15. CDR1 is SNHLY and CDR2 is FYNNEI in the germline V gene. The CDR3 region has the DNA TGTGCCAGCGATCGACAGGGTAGGGGATTGGACTATGGCTACACCTTC. Translated, it gives CASDRQGRGLDYGYTF.

This sequence joins TRBV19 and TRBJ1-2, with TRBD1 as a possible D gene (6 bases). Germline values: CDR1 LNHDA, CDR2 SQIVND (reference sequence). CDR3 length equals 15 residues. V lost 3 bases, J lost 2 bases, and 13 bases lay in between. The CDR3 loop reads CASSILGTLNYGYTF. The CDR3 nucleotides are TGTGCCAGTAGTATTCTCGGGACATTGAACTATGGCTACACCTTC. Based on the CDR3 plus reference TRBV19 and TRBJ1-2, the full variable domain is DGGITQSPKYLFRKEGQNVTLSCEQNLNHDAMYWYRQDPGQGLRLIYYSQIVNDFQKGDIAEGYSVSREKKESFPLTVTSAQKNPTAFYLCASSILGTLNYGYTFGSGTRLTVV.

This clone appeared once. CDR3 protein: CASSRDRGADTQYF. The CDR3 bases are TGTGCCAGCAGCCGAGACAGAGGAGCAGATACGCAGTATTTT. The chain joins TRBV27 to TRBJ2-3; possible D gene TRBD1, 5 bases. The length of the CDR3 is 14 residues. Trimming took off 6 bases at V and 4 bases at J, with 14 bases between the two ends. CDR1 and CDR2 from the germline V gene are MNHEY and SMNVEV (reference sequence).

The chain is built from TRBV19 and TRBJ1-5, with D perhaps TRBD1 (6 bases). Between the trimmed V and J ends, which lost 4 bases and 5 bases, there was a span of 9 bases. The CDR3 extends over 13 amino acids. CDR1 and CDR2 (germline): LNHDA, SQIVND (reference sequence). The CDR3 sequence: CASSRNRDQPQHF. CDR3 sequence (DNA): TGTGCCAGTAGTAGAAACAGGGATCAGCCCCAGCATTTT.

The V call is TRBV5-1, the J call TRBJ2-5; 9 bases are a match to TRBD1. With V trimmed by 4 bases and J by 4 bases, 8 bases remained unmatched. Germline lookup yields CDR1 SGHRS and CDR2 YFSETQ. This CDR3 contains 15 residues. The CDR3 DNA reads as TGCGCCAGCAGCACCGGACAGGGGCGAAGAGAGACCCAGTACTTC. It specifies CASSTGQGRRETQYF.

The chain carries TRBV6-2 or TRBV6-3 and TRBJ1-5, with D perhaps matching TRBD1 (6 bases). Germline-derived CDR1 and CDR2 are MNHEY and SVGEGT. The V end lost 5 bases, the J end lost 2 bases, and 10 bases lay between the germline ends. The CDR3 totals 14 residues. CDR3 sequence reads: CASSAGGRNQPQHF. CDR3 sequence (DNA): TGTGCCAGCAGTGCCGGGGGGCGCAATCAGCCCCAGCATTTT.

The chain carries TRBV6-1 and TRBJ2-7; D not resolved. The germline CDR1 and CDR2 sequences are MNHNS and SASEGT. The CDR3 is 15 residues long. Trimming took off 2 bases at V and 4 bases at J, with 15 bases between the two ends. The DNA of the CDR3 is TGTGCCAGCAGTGAACAACCCGGTTCACCGTACGAGCAGTACGTC. Amino acids: CASSEQPGSPYEQYV.

This rearrangement joins TRBV30 to TRBJ2-7, with 12 nucleotides matching TRBD2. The germline V gene encodes CDR1 GTSNPN and CDR2 SVGIG (reference sequence). V dropped 4 bases and J dropped 7; count of bases not matched to a gene: 5. CDR3 length: 13 amino acids. This CDR3 is CAWNLAGGPEQYF. In DNA, the CDR3 is TGTGCCTGGAATCTAGCGGGGGGGCCGGAGCAGTACTTC.

The chain has TRBV2 and TRBJ1-5; D uncertain. V was trimmed by 0 bases and J by 9 bases, leaving 15 bases between them. The CDR3 contains 15 residues. Germline V gene lookup returns CDR1 SNHLY and CDR2 FYNNEI. CDR3 loop: CASSEAPGPFTPQHF. CDR3 nucleotides: TGTGCCAGCAGTGAAGCCCCAGGTCCCTTTACGCCCCAGCATTTT. The full variable domain, its missing parts supplied by reference TRBV2 and TRBJ1-5, is EPEVTQTPSHQVTQMGQEVILRCVPISNHLYFYWYRQILGQKVEFLVSFYNNEISEKSEIFDDQFSVERPDGSNFTLKIRSTKLEDSAMYFCASSEAPGPFTPQHFGDGTRLSIL.

The V and J genes are TRBV7-2 and TRBJ1-2; 9 nucleotides align to TRBD1. Germline lookup yields CDR1 SGHTA and CDR2 FQGNSA. CDR3 length equals 15 residues. J gave up 8 bases and V 3 bases, and 10 bases lay outside the gene matches. Written as DNA, the CDR3 is TGTGCCAGCAGCTTGGGGGACAGGGAAAAAGCCGGCTACACCTTC. It codes for CASSLGDREKAGYTF.

The gene calls are TRBV5-6 and TRBJ1-1, with TRBD1 as a possible D gene (5 bases). This CDR3 is built from 12 residues. V lost 4 bases to trimming and J lost 7 bases, with 11 bases between them. CDR1 is SGHDT and CDR2 is YYEEEE in the germline V gene. DNA for the CDR3: TGTGCCAGCAGCGCATACGGGGGTGAAGCTTTCTTT. Protein sequence: CASSAYGGEAFF.